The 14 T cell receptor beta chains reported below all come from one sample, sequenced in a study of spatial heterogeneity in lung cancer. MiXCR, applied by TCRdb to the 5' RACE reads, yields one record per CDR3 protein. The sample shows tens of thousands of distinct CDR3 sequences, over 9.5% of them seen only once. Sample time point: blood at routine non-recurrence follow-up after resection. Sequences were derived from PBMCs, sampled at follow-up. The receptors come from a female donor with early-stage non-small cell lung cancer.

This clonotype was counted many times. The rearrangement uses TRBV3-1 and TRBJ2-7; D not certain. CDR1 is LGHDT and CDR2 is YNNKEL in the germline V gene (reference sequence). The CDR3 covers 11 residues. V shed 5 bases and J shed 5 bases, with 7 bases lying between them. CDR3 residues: CASSSQNEQYF. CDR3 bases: TGTGCCAGCAGCTCACAAAACGAGCAGTACTTC.

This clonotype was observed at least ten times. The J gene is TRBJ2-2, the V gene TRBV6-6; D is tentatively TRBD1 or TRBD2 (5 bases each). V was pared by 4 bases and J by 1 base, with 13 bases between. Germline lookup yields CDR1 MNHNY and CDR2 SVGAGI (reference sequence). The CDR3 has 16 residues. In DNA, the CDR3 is TGTGCCAGCAGTTCCCCGGGGCGAGGGAACACCGGGGAGCTGTTTTTT. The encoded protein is CASSSPGRGNTGELFF.

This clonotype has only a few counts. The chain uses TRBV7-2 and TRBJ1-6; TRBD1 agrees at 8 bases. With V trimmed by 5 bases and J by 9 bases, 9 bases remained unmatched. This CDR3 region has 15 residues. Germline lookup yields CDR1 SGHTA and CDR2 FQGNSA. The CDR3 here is CASSTGQGWSSPLHF. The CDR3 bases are TGTGCCAGCAGCACCGGACAGGGATGGAGTTCACCCCTCCACTTT.

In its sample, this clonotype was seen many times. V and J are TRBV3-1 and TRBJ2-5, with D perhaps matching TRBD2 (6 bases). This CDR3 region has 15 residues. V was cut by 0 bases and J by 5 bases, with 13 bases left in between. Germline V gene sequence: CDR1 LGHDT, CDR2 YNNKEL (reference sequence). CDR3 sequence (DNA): TGTGCCAGCAGCCAAGATAATGGCGGGGCCGAGACCCAGTACTTC. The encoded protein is CASSQDNGGAETQYF.

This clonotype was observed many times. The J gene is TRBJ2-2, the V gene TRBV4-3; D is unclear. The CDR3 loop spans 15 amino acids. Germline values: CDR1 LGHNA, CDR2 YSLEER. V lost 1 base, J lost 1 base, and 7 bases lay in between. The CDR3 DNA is TGCGCCAGCAGCCAAGGCTATAAGAACACCGGGGAGCTGTTTTTT. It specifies CASSQGYKNTGELFF.

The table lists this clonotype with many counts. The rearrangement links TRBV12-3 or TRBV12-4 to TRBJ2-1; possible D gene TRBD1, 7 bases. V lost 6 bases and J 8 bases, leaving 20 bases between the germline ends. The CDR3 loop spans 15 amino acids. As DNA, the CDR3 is TGTGCCAGCAGCTGGGGGGCAGGGGGAATTGATGAGCAGTTCTTC. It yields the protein CASSWGAGGIDEQFF.

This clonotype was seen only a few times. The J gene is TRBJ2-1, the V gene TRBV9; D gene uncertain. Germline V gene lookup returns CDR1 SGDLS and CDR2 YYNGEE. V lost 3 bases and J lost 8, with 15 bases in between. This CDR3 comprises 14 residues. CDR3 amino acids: CASSADPLRDEQFF. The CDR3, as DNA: TGTGCCAGCAGCGCAGACCCCCTCCGGGATGAGCAGTTCTTC.

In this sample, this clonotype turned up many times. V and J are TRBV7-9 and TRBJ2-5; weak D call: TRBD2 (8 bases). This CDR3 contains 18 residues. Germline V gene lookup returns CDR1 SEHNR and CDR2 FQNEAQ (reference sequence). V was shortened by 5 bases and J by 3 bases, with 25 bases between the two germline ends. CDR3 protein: CASSAPTAGGQRKETQYF. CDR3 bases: TGTGCCAGCAGCGCCCCCACCGCGGGGGGACAGCGAAAAGAGACCCAGTACTTC.

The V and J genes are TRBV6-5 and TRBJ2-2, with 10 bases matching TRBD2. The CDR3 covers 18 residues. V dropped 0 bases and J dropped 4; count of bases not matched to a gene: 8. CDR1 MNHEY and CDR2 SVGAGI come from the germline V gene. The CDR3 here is CASSYSGSGGSVTGELFF. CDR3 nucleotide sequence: TGTGCCAGCAGTTACTCGGGTAGCGGGGGGTCGGTCACCGGGGAGCTGTTTTTT.

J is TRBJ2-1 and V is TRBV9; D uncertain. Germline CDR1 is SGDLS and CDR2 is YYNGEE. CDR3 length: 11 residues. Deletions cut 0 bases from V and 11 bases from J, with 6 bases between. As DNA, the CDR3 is TGTGCCAGCAGCGTAGGAGAGAAGCAGTTCTTC. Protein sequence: CASSVGEKQFF.

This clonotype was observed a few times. CDR3 coding DNA: TGTGCCACAACCCGGACAGGGGGCGCGGATGAAAAACTGTTTTTT. This encodes CATTRTGGADEKLFF. The rearrangement uses TRBV28 and TRBJ1-4; 11 bases align to TRBD1. CDR1 MDHEN and CDR2 SYDVKM come from the germline V gene. CDR3 length: 15 residues. The junction had 10 bases not matched to a gene; V was cut back by 10 bases and J by 6 bases.

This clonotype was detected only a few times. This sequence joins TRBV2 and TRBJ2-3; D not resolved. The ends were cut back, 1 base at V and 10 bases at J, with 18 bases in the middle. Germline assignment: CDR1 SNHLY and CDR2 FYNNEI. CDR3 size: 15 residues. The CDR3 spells CASSEGTTRSLSQYF. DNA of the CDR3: TGTGCCAGCAGTGAAGGCACTACCCGGTCTTTGTCGCAGTATTTT.

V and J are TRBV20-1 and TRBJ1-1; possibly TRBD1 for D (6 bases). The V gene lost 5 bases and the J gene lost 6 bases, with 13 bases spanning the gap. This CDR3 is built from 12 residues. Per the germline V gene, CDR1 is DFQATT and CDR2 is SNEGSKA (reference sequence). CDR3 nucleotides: TGCAGTGCTGTACAGGGTCCCGCTGAAGCTTTCTTT. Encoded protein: CSAVQGPAEAFF.

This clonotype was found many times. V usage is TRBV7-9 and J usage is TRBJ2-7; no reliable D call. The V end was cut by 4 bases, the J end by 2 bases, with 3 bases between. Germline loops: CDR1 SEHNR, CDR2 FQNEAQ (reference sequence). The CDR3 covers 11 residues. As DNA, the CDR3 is TGTGCCAGCAGCTCTGCCTACGAGCAGTACTTC. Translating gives CASSSAYEQYF.